Listed below are T cell receptor beta chains from one sample, sequenced in a study of response to subunit inactivated influenza vaccine. TCRdb recomputed calls from the RT-PCR reads with MiXCR, one row per CDR3 protein. The table records over 400,000 distinct CDR3 sequences, 9.5% to 13% of them present only once. The specimen comprised PBMCs from blood, sampled 45 days after vaccination. These receptor sequences come from a man aged 50 or older who received an inactivated influenza vaccine. Each CDR3 is given with its conserved first and last residue.

TRBV9 CASAGGSTDTQYF
TRBV20-1 CSARGRGWGTQYF
TRBV6-1 CASSAPTGALGTDTQYF
TRBV5-1 CASSPAPGRLRDTQYF
TRBV15 CATSPRQGFSSGANVLTF
TRBV30 CAWSRSGAEAFF
TRBV12-3/TRBV12-4 CASSPQGYNSPLHF
TRBV3-1 CACCQASGSTNEQFF
TRBV5-5 CASSLRGRQTSYNEQFF
TRBV12-3/TRBV12-4 CASSLSHSYNEQFF
TRBV7-6 CASSLADYTYEQYF
TRBV11-1 CASSPPPGLGNEQFF
TRBV5-1 CASSLVYLGSEAFF
TRBV27 CASSLSTGEGYTF
TRBV12-5 CASGGPTANTGELFF
TRBV5-1 CASSLDSADYEQYF
TRBV7-2 CASSPTGFLPGANVLTF
TRBV29-1 CSVLGGTADNEQFF
TRBV20-1 CSAIVVGKGHEQFF
TRBV6-2/TRBV6-3 CASSRPTSGNSYEQYF